One sample yielded the 9 T cell receptor beta chains listed below, sequenced in a study of T cells in localized non-small cell lung cancer. TCRdb's copy holds only in-frame clones and misses some; the assay was immunoSEQ multiplex PCR. The repertoire holds fewer than 35,000 clones, with 86% as singletons. The sequencing used peripheral blood, collected before any cancer treatment. These receptors were obtained from a male donor aged 60 or older with stage III lung adenocarcinoma.

The chain couples TRBV28 to TRBJ1-3, with D perhaps TRBD1 (6 bases). CDR3 length: 14 amino acids. Germline V gene lookup returns CDR1 MDHEN and CDR2 SYDVKM. Between the trimmed V and J ends, which lost 3 bases and 2 bases, there was a span of 8 bases. CDR3 in amino acids: CASSLGGAGNTIYF. The CDR3 DNA is TGTGCCAGCAGTTTGGGGGGCGCTGGAAACACCATATATTTT. Full variable domain (rest looked up from reference TRBV28 and TRBJ1-3): DVKVTQSSRYLVKRTGEKVFLECVQDMDHENMFWYRQDPGLGLRLIYFSYDVKMKEKGDIPEGYSVSREKKERFSLILESASTNQTSMYLCASSLGGAGNTIYFGEGSWLTVV.

This clone has just one count. V usage is TRBV4-2 and J usage is TRBJ1-3; D is undetermined. The CDR3 totals 18 residues. Germline V gene data show CDR1 as LGHNA and CDR2 as YNFKEQ. Deletions cut 0 bases from V and 0 bases from J, with 15 bases between. The CDR3 DNA reads as TGTGCCAGCAGCCAAGATGGAGCCGCCCGTCCCTCTGGAAACACCATATATTTT. Amino acids: CASSQDGAARPSGNTIYF.

In this sample, this clone turned up a few times. The V call is TRBV6-5, the J call TRBJ2-3, with D hard to call. V dropped 5 bases and J dropped 2 bases, with 8 bases sitting between them. The germline gives CDR1 MNHEY, CDR2 SVGAGI. This CDR3 comprises 13 residues. The CDR3 sequence: CASSLRHTDTQYF. The CDR3 DNA reads as TGTGCCAGCAGTCTGAGACACACAGATACGCAGTATTTT.

The chain links TRBV7-2 to TRBJ1-1; tentative D call: TRBD1 (6 bases). The CDR3 covers 17 residues. Germline-derived CDR1 and CDR2 are SGHTA and FQGNSA. Trimming took off 1 base at V and 4 bases at J, with 19 bases between the two ends. CDR3 DNA sequence: TGTGCCAGCAGCTTAGGAGGGGGTCGGGATAGGTTCACTGAAGCTTTCTTT. It codes for CASSLGGGRDRFTEAFF.

The chain links TRBV4-2 to TRBJ2-2, with 8 bases identical to TRBD2. The V segment lost 0 bases and the J segment 7 bases; nucleotides outside the gene matches: 7. This CDR3 comprises 16 residues. CDR1 is LGHNA, CDR2 YNFKEQ, per germline. Here the CDR3 DNA reads TGTGCCAGCAGCCAAGAGTCGGGGGGGCCGGTCGGGGAGCTGTTTTTT. This codes for CASSQESGGPVGELFF.

This rearrangement joins TRBV7-9 to TRBJ2-5; D is ambiguous. The germline CDR1 and CDR2 sequences are SEHNR and FQNEAQ (reference sequence). Trimming pared 3 bases from V and 3 bases from J, leaving 2 bases between. This CDR3 has 11 residues. In DNA, the CDR3 is TGTGCCAGCAGCTTGAAAGAGACCCAGTACTTC. It yields the protein CASSLKETQYF. Variable domain in full (rest from reference TRBV7-9 and TRBJ2-5): DTGVSQNPRHKITKRGQNVTFRCDPISEHNRLYWYRQTLGQGPEFLTYFQNEAQLEKSRLLSDRFSAERPKGSFSTLEIQRTEQGDSAMYLCASSLKETQYFGPGTRLLVL.

This chain uses TRBV21-1 with TRBJ2-1; the table's D call, TRBD1, has no DNA check behind it. TRBV21-1 is a pseudogene segment. There are 17 residues in the CDR3. The CDR3 reads CASSKAGGDRGFNEQFF. The CDR3 nucleotides are TGTGCCAGCAGCAAAGCGGGTGGAGACAGGGGGTTCAATGAGCAGTTCTTC.

Written as DNA, the CDR3 is TGTGCCAGCAGTTTAGGGGTATCTGGCGGGACAGGGAACTCACCCCTCCACTTT. It is translated as CASSLGVSGGTGNSPLHF. The V call is TRBV27, the J call TRBJ1-6, with 9 bases identical to TRBD1. The CDR3 length is 18 residues. With 2 bases clipped from V and 10 bases from J, the junction kept 15 bases outside the gene matches. Looked up from germline, CDR1 is MNHEY and CDR2 is SMNVEV (reference sequence).

The rearrangement links TRBV7-8 to TRBJ2-1; 10 positions match TRBD2. There are 16 residues in the CDR3. Germline V gives CDR1 SGHVS, CDR2 FQNEAQ. Trimming removed 5 bases from V and 5 bases from J; junction bases left unmatched: 9. CDR3 in DNA: TGTGCCAGCAGCCCCCAAGCGGGAGGGCCACACAATGAGCAGTTCTTC. Translating gives CASSPQAGGPHNEQFF.